This note documents a single TCR beta chain sequence. Its antigen is unidentified. The assay was immunoSEQ multiplex PCR, and TCRdb's table has in-frame clones only and misses some. The sample includes roughly 35,000 clones, 84% of them seen just once. The data are from a study of Siglec-9 on CD8 T cells in melanoma. Notes on the study in general: An effector memory CD8+ T-cell subset seemingly accumulating in melanoma was reportedly marked and regulated by Siglec-9.

Germline CDR1 MNHEY, CDR2 SMNVEV (reference sequence). There are 13 residues in the CDR3. The V gene lost 3 bases and the J gene lost 3 bases, with 8 bases spanning the gap. The chain employs TRBV27 and TRBJ1-2; no clear D gene. The sequence derives from a human donor in good health. The sequenced sample was Siglec-9- CD8+ T cells sorted from blood. This CDR3 reads CASSLGNYYGYTF. The CDR3 DNA reads TGTGCCAGCAGTTTGGGAAATTACTATGGCTACACCTTC.